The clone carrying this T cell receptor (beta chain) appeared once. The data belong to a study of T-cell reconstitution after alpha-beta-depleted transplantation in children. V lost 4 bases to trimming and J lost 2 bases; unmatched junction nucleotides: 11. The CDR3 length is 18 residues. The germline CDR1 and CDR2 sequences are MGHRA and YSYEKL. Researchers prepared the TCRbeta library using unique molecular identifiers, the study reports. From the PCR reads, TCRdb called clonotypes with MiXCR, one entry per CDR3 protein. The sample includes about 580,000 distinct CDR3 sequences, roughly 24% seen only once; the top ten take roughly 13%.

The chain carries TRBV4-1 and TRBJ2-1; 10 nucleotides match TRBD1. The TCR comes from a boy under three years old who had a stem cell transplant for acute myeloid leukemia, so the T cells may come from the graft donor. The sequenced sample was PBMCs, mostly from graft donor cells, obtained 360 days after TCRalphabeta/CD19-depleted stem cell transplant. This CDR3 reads CASSPYGPGTGAYNEQFF. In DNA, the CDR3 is TGCGCCAGCAGCCCGTACGGACCCGGGACAGGGGCCTACAATGAGCAGTTCTTC.